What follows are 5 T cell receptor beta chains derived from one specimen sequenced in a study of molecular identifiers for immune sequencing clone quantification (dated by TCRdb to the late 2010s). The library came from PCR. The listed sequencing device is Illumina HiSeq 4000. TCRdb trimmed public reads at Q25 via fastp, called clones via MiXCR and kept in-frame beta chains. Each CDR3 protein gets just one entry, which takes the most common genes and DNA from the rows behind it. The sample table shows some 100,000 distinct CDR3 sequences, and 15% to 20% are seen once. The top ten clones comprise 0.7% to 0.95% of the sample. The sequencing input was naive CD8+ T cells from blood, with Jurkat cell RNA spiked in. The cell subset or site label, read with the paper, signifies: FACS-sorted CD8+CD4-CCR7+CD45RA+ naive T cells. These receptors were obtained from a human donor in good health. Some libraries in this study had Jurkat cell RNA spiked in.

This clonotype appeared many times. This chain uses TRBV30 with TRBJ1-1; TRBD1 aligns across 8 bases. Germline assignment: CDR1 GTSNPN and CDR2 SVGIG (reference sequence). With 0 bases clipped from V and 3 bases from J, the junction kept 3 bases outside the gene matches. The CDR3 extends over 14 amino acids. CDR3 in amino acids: CAWSVQGAYTEAFF. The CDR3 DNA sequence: TGTGCCTGGAGTGTCCAGGGGGCCTACACTGAAGCTTTCTTT.

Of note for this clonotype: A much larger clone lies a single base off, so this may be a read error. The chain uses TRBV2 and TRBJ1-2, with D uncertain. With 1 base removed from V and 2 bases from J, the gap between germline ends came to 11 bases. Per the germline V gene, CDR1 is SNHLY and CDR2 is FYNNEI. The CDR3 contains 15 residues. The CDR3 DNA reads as TGTGCCAGCAGTGAAGAGTCAGGACGGAACTATGGCTACACCTTC. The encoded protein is CASSEESGRNYGYTF.

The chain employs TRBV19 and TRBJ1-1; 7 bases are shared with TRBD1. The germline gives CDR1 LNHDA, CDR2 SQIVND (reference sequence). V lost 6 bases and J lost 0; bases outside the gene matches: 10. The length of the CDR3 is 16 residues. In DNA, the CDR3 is TGTGCCAGTAGATTCACAGGGGACGAGATGAACACTGAAGCTTTCTTT. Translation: CASRFTGDEMNTEAFF.

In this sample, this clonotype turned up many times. The CDR3 DNA sequence: TGTGCTAGTGGTAAAGCCGGGACAGGGGACACAGATACGCAGTATTTT. Translating gives CASGKAGTGDTDTQYF. The chain joins TRBV12-5 to TRBJ2-3; 10 bases align to TRBD1. Germline CDR1 is LGHNT and CDR2 is FRNRAP. Trimming cost V 5 bases and J 2 bases; bases outside gene matches: 7. This CDR3 spans 16 amino acids.

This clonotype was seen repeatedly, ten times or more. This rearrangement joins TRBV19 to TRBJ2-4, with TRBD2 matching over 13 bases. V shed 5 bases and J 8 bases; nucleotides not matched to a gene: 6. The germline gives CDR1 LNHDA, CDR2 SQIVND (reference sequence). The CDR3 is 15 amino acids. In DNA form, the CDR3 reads TGTGCCAGTAGTCCCGGACTAGCGGGAGATGACATTCAGTACTTC. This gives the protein CASSPGLAGDDIQYF.